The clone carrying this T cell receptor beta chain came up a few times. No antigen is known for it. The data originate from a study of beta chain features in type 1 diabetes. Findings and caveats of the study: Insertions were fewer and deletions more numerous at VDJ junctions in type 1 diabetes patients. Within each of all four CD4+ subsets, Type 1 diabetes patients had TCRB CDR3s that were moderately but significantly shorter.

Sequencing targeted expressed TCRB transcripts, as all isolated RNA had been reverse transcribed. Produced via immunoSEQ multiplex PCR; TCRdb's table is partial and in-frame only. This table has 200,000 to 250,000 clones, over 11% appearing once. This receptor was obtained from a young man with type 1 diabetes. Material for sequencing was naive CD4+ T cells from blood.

The CDR3 loop is CASSQDGAGGPIYGYTF. CDR3 nucleotides: TGTGCCAGCAGCCAAGATGGGGCAGGGGGACCGATCTATGGCTACACCTTC. This rearrangement joins TRBV4-2 to TRBJ1-2, with 7 bases fitting TRBD1. There are 17 residues in the CDR3. Trimming cost V 0 bases and J 4 bases; bases outside gene matches: 11. Germline CDR1 is LGHNA and CDR2 is YNFKEQ.